These T cell receptor beta chains were read from a single sample in a study of response to subunit inactivated influenza vaccine. TCRdb ran MiXCR on the RT-PCR reads and lists one entry per CDR3 protein. The table shows over 750,000 distinct CDR3 sequences, with 21% occurring only once. The sample consisted of PBMCs from blood, taken 5 days after vaccination. These receptor sequences come from a man over 45 who received an inactivated influenza vaccine. The conserved cysteine and the conserved F or W are not part of the CDR3 here. The order of the fields is clone size, V gene, J gene, CDR3 protein. Clone size is stated in some rows and not others, as once, few, many or a class when expanded.

clone size: few
V gene: TRBV29-1
J gene: TRBJ1-3
CDR3 protein: SVVIAGNTIY

clone size: few
V gene: TRBV15
J gene: TRBJ1-1
CDR3 protein: ATGAGGWTEAF

clone size: .
V gene: TRBV5-1
J gene: TRBJ1-2
CDR3 protein: ASSLYQDYGYT

clone size: .
V gene: TRBV20-1
J gene: TRBJ2-7
CDR3 protein: SARVGGEQY

clone size: few
V gene: TRBV6-5
J gene: TRBJ1-5
CDR3 protein: ASSYNSQSNQPQH

clone size: .
V gene: TRBV5-1
J gene: TRBJ2-3
CDR3 protein: ASARGLRGDTQY

clone size: .
V gene: TRBV6-5
J gene: TRBJ1-1
CDR3 protein: ASSYIMLYAEAF

clone size: few
V gene: TRBV12-3/TRBV12-4
J gene: TRBJ2-1
CDR3 protein: ASSQPRDRVNEQF

clone size: few
V gene: TRBV20-1
J gene: TRBJ1-6
CDR3 protein: SALTGTTHNSPLH

clone size: .
V gene: TRBV6-6
J gene: TRBJ2-1
CDR3 protein: ASRGSSNNEQF

clone size: .
V gene: TRBV7-9
J gene: TRBJ2-7
CDR3 protein: ASSLSQIQGFR

clone size: .
V gene: TRBV7-8
J gene: TRBJ2-1
CDR3 protein: ASSSQTSSAYNEQF

clone size: few
V gene: TRBV5-1
J gene: TRBJ1-4
CDR3 protein: ASSRASGRDEKLF

clone size: .
V gene: TRBV20-1
J gene: TRBJ2-3
CDR3 protein: SKTSPVGYTDTQY

clone size: many
V gene: TRBV12-3/TRBV12-4
J gene: TRBJ2-1
CDR3 protein: ASSLGLADYNEQF

clone size: few
V gene: TRBV6-5
J gene: TRBJ2-5
CDR3 protein: ASSYMGQAVTETQY

clone size: few
V gene: TRBV6-2/TRBV6-3
J gene: TRBJ2-2
CDR3 protein: ASRPLLAADTGELF

clone size: .
V gene: TRBV5-5
J gene: TRBJ2-5
CDR3 protein: ASSPLAGGRETQY

clone size: .
V gene: TRBV2
J gene: TRBJ2-3
CDR3 protein: ASSTRQPRTDTQY

clone size: few
V gene: TRBV6-2/TRBV6-3
J gene: TRBJ2-3
CDR3 protein: ASSKRLAGGDTQY

clone size: .
V gene: TRBV20-1
J gene: TRBJ2-7
CDR3 protein: SAVTSGQS

clone size: few
V gene: TRBV7-2
J gene: TRBJ2-1
CDR3 protein: ASSLVDPSAEQF

clone size: .
V gene: TRBV4-1
J gene: TRBJ2-7
CDR3 protein: ASSQAWTTGYEQY

clone size: .
V gene: TRBV6-5
J gene: TRBJ2-7
CDR3 protein: ASSYSWGQGSYEQY

clone size: .
V gene: TRBV7-2
J gene: TRBJ1-1
CDR3 protein: ASSLALWTGGTEAF

clone size: .
V gene: TRBV5-1
J gene: TRBJ2-7
CDR3 protein: ASRQGRQYEQY

clone size: .
V gene: TRBV29-1
J gene: TRBJ2-1
CDR3 protein: SSWRRNGRGVNEQF

clone size: .
V gene: TRBV5-1
J gene: TRBJ1-4
CDR3 protein: ASSWRTGEKLF

clone size: .
V gene: TRBV27
J gene: TRBJ2-3
CDR3 protein: ASSFLAGGLDTQY

clone size: .
V gene: TRBV7-9
J gene: TRBJ2-7
CDR3 protein: ASSPGTSGRDSYEQY

clone size: few
V gene: TRBV5-1
J gene: TRBJ2-1
CDR3 protein: ASSLVGQAYNEQF

clone size: .
V gene: TRBV6-2/TRBV6-3
J gene: TRBJ2-2
CDR3 protein: ASTLMETAGELF

clone size: many
V gene: TRBV7-2
J gene: TRBJ2-5
CDR3 protein: ASSLIGQMIQETQY

clone size: .
V gene: TRBV12-3/TRBV12-4
J gene: TRBJ2-2
CDR3 protein: ASKLAGDTGELF

clone size: few
V gene: TRBV7-9
J gene: TRBJ2-5
CDR3 protein: ASSLEAGETQY

clone size: .
V gene: TRBV11-1
J gene: TRBJ2-7
CDR3 protein: ASSLAPYRQDHTYEQY

clone size: .
V gene: TRBV20-1
J gene: TRBJ2-1
CDR3 protein: SASGGQGYEQF

clone size: .
V gene: TRBV5-1
J gene: TRBJ2-2
CDR3 protein: ASSLELAGGSPRQLGELF

clone size: .
V gene: TRBV5-6
J gene: TRBJ1-2
CDR3 protein: ASSSRDSRSSPFISRNYGYT

clone size: few
V gene: TRBV2
J gene: TRBJ2-3
CDR3 protein: ASTWLGSTDTQY

clone size: .
V gene: TRBV6-1
J gene: TRBJ2-1
CDR3 protein: ASRDSGALSQSSYNEQF

clone size: .
V gene: TRBV20-1
J gene: TRBJ1-4
CDR3 protein: SARAGSTANEKLF

clone size: many
V gene: TRBV12-3/TRBV12-4
J gene: TRBJ2-7
CDR3 protein: ASSLANRGSIYEQY

clone size: .
V gene: TRBV15
J gene: TRBJ2-1
CDR3 protein: ATSRANSNEQF

clone size: many
V gene: TRBV5-1
J gene: TRBJ2-7
CDR3 protein: ASSPRDPSWGQY

clone size: .
V gene: TRBV6-2/TRBV6-3
J gene: TRBJ2-7
CDR3 protein: ASEGMGYEQY

clone size: .
V gene: TRBV12-3/TRBV12-4
J gene: TRBJ1-5
CDR3 protein: ASSQGQGRQPQH

clone size: few
V gene: TRBV20-1
J gene: TRBJ2-1
CDR3 protein: SARVGPSGRSPPNEQF